A single sample gave rise to the 29 T cell receptor beta chains below, sequenced in a study of cytomegalovirus exposure and HLA in healthy donors. The method was immunoSEQ multiplex PCR; TCRdb's version includes in-frame clones alone and lacks a portion of them. The sample has over 50,000 clones; 90% to 96% are singletons. What was sequenced was PBMCs. These receptors were collected from a woman aged 18-29 years in good health and CMV-seronegative.

The chain couples TRBV4-3 to TRBJ2-5, with D unclear. Germline values: CDR1 LGHNA, CDR2 YSLEER. Trimming left V 0 bases short and J 3 bases short, with 11 bases between. CDR3 size: 15 residues. Written as DNA, the CDR3 is TGCGCCAGCAGCCAAGATCGTAGGCAGGAAGAGACCCAGTACTTC. Its translation: CASSQDRRQEETQYF.

The chain joins TRBV25-1 to TRBJ2-2, with TRBD1 matching over 8 bases. J was trimmed by 6 bases and V by 5 bases; bases with no gene match: 11. This CDR3 contains 16 residues. Germline V lookup: CDR1 MGHDK, CDR2 SYGVNS. CDR3 nucleotides: TGTGCCAGCAGTCCCGACCGGGACAGGTTGCCCGGGGAGCTGTTTTTT. As protein: CASSPDRDRLPGELFF.

The V call is TRBV18, the J call TRBJ2-7; 7 nucleotides line up with TRBD2. The V gene end was trimmed by 2 bases and the J gene end by 6 bases; junction bases not matched to a gene: 4. In germline, CDR1 is KGHSH, CDR2 LQKENI. The CDR3 contains 13 residues. CDR3 in DNA: TGTGCCAGCTCACCAGGGGAGGGCTTCGAGCAGTACTTC. Translation gives CASSPGEGFEQYF.

The chain employs TRBV6-1 and TRBJ2-5; 9 bases fit TRBD1. CDR1 is MNHNS, CDR2 SASEGT, per germline. Losses at the gene ends were 6 bases for V and 1 base for J; bases not matched to a gene: 0. This CDR3 region has 13 residues. The CDR3 loop is CASRDRGQETQYF. The DNA for the CDR3 is TGTGCCAGCAGGGACAGGGGCCAAGAGACCCAGTACTTC.

The rearrangement uses TRBV5-4 and TRBJ1-2; no clear D gene. The germline gives CDR1 SGHNT, CDR2 YYREEE (reference sequence). Trimming removed 4 bases from V and 1 base from J, with 14 bases in between. The CDR3 length is 15 residues. CDR3 sequence: CASSPDVDFNYGYTF. Here the CDR3 DNA reads TGTGCCAGCAGCCCGGATGTGGACTTTAACTATGGCTACACCTTC.

The chain uses TRBV7-2 and TRBJ2-7; no definite D call. Germline CDR1 is SGHTA and CDR2 is FQGNSA. The V and J ends lost 5 bases and 5 bases respectively, with 13 bases between them. The CDR3 contains 13 residues. CDR3 DNA: TGTGCCAGCAGCCGTCCCGTACAAGACGAGCAGTACTTC. Translated, it gives CASSRPVQDEQYF.

This clone was observed a single time. This chain joins TRBV28 and TRBJ2-7; D is possibly TRBD2 (6 bases). Germline V lookup: CDR1 MDHEN, CDR2 SYDVKM. V shed 6 bases and J shed 3 bases, with 15 bases lying between them. The CDR3 covers 14 residues. This CDR3 reads CASSRWGDGYEQYF. CDR3 DNA: TGTGCCAGCAGCCGATGGGGGGACGGCTACGAGCAGTACTTC.

This chain connects TRBV15 to TRBJ1-2, with unresolved D. The V and J ends lost 4 bases and 1 base respectively, with 7 bases between them. The CDR3 extends over 13 amino acids. Germline V gene sequence: CDR1 LNHNV, CDR2 YYDKDF (reference sequence). CDR3 nucleotides: TGTGCCACCAGCAACCGCAGTAACTATGGCTACACCTTC. Translation: CATSNRSNYGYTF. Using reference TRBV15 and TRBJ1-2 for the parts outside the CDR3, the full variable domain is DAMVIQNPRYQVTQFGKPVTLSCSQTLNHNVMYWYQQKSSQAPKLLFHYYDKDFNNEADTPDNFQSRRPNTSFCFLDIRSPGLGDTAMYLCATSNRSNYGYTFGSGTRLTVV.

The chain joins TRBV19 to TRBJ2-6; 11 nucleotides match TRBD1. The length of the CDR3 is 19 residues. Germline-derived CDR1 and CDR2 are LNHDA and SQIVND (reference sequence). J lost 3 bases, V lost 7 bases, and 14 bases had no gene match. CDR3 amino acids: CASTAPRTGGISGANVLTF. Written as DNA, the CDR3 is TGTGCCAGTACCGCACCGCGGACAGGGGGCATTAGTGGGGCCAACGTCCTGACTTTC.

V gene TRBV4-2 combines with J gene TRBJ2-7, with 7 bases lining up with TRBD2. V lost 1 base to trimming and J lost 2 bases; unmatched junction nucleotides: 8. CDR1 LGHNA and CDR2 YNFKEQ come from the germline V gene. The CDR3 sequence is 16 residues long. CDR3 DNA sequence: TGTGCCAGCAGCCAAGCTCCCGCTAGCGGAACCTACGAGCAGTACTTC. Residues: CASSQAPASGTYEQYF.

The V call is TRBV10-3, the J call TRBJ2-3; 10 bases are a match to TRBD2. The V and J ends lost 10 bases and 0 bases, in that order; junction bases with no gene match: 4. Per the germline V gene, CDR1 is ENHRY and CDR2 is SYGVKD. The CDR3 covers 14 residues. The CDR3 spells CATNSGGSTDTQYF. Here the CDR3 DNA reads TGTGCCACAAATAGCGGGGGGAGCACAGATACGCAGTATTTT.

The chain couples TRBV28 to TRBJ2-7; TRBD2 agrees at 11 bases. The CDR3 runs to 13 residues. With V trimmed by 9 bases and J by 3 bases, 4 bases remained unmatched. CDR1 and CDR2 from the germline V gene are MDHEN and SYDVKM. As DNA, the CDR3 is TGTGCCAGTAGCGGGAGGGCCCACTACGAGCAGTACTTC. Protein product: CASSGRAHYEQYF.

The rearrangement joins TRBV7-3 to TRBJ1-5; 7 bases line up with TRBD1. Germline V gives CDR1 SGHTA, CDR2 FQGTGA. The CDR3 contains 19 residues. After removal of 2 bases from V and 1 base from J, the junction contained 14 bases not matched to a gene. The CDR3 nucleotides read TGTGCCAGCAGCTTATGGGATCTGGGGCAGGGGGAAAGCAATCAGCCCCAGCATTTT. Amino acids: CASSLWDLGQGESNQPQHF.

This rearrangement joins TRBV10-3 to TRBJ1-1; 11 bases line up with TRBD1. From germline, CDR1 is ENHRY and CDR2 SYGVKD. CDR3 size: 13 residues. The V and J ends lost 10 bases and 4 bases, in that order; junction bases with no gene match: 5. The CDR3 here is CATLGQGGTEAFF. The CDR3 DNA is TGTGCCACCTTGGGACAGGGGGGCACTGAAGCTTTCTTT.

This chain connects TRBV7-9 to TRBJ2-3; TRBD2 is a possible D gene (5 bases). V lost 5 bases and J 6 bases, leaving 6 bases between the germline ends. Germline V CDR1 and CDR2: SEHNR, FQNEAQ (reference sequence). This CDR3 region has 11 residues. The CDR3, as DNA: TGTGCCAGCAGCCGCGGGGATACGCAGTATTTT. It encodes CASSRGDTQYF.

The chain couples TRBV7-3 to TRBJ1-1; 9 nucleotides match TRBD1. With V trimmed by 5 bases and J by 5 bases, 9 bases remained unmatched. The length of the CDR3 is 15 residues. Germline assignment: CDR1 SGHTA and CDR2 FQGTGA. The CDR3 DNA is TGTGCCAGCAGCCCAACAGGGGGCGAGGGGACTGAAGCTTTCTTT. This sequence encodes CASSPTGGEGTEAFF.

This chain connects TRBV10-3 to TRBJ1-4; 7 bases are a match to TRBD1. This CDR3 spans 14 amino acids. Unmatched junction bases numbered 9, after V lost 10 bases and J lost 4 bases. The germline V gene has CDR1 ENHRY and CDR2 SYGVKD. CDR3 sequence: CATGGGTVNEKLFF. CDR3 nucleotide sequence: TGTGCCACCGGGGGGGGGACAGTTAATGAAAAACTGTTTTTT.

This chain links TRBV7-9 with TRBJ1-2; 10 bases line up with TRBD1. The V segment lost 5 bases and the J segment 4 bases; nucleotides outside the gene matches: 10. CDR1 and CDR2 from the germline V gene are SEHNR and FQNEAQ (reference sequence). This CDR3 is built from 16 residues. The CDR3 reads CASSTPGTGALYGYTF. The CDR3 coding sequence is TGTGCCAGCAGCACCCCCGGGACAGGGGCCCTCTATGGCTACACCTTC.

CDR3 nucleotide sequence: TGTGCCAGCAGCCCCGGGACAGTTCCGGGGGTGCAGTACTTC. It yields the protein CASSPGTVPGVQYF. V gene TRBV7-9 combines with J gene TRBJ2-7; the D gene is possibly TRBD1 (7 bases). Per the germline V gene, CDR1 is SEHNR and CDR2 is FQNEAQ (reference sequence). This CDR3 is 14 amino acids long. Deletions cut 5 bases from V and 9 bases from J, with 20 bases between.

The rearrangement links TRBV28 to TRBJ2-1; no clear D. CDR3 length equals 13 residues. V lost 4 bases, J lost 0 bases, and 4 bases lay in between. Germline V gene sequence: CDR1 MDHEN, CDR2 SYDVKM. DNA of the CDR3: TGTGCCAGCAGTTCGAGCTCCTACAATGAGCAGTTCTTC. Translated: CASSSSSYNEQFF.

The chain has TRBV7-2 and TRBJ2-4; D may be TRBD2 (5 bases). The V end was cut by 4 bases, the J end by 7 bases, with 11 bases between. Germline V gives CDR1 SGHTA, CDR2 FQGNSA. The CDR3 is 13 residues long. The CDR3 here is CASSSGSANIQYF. The CDR3, as DNA: TGTGCCAGCAGCTCTGGTAGCGCCAACATTCAGTACTTC.

The J gene is TRBJ2-3, the V gene TRBV29-1, with TRBD2 matching 8 bases. The trim removed 3 bases at V and 7 bases at J, leaving 18 bases unmatched. CDR3 length: 17 residues. The germline CDR1 and CDR2 sequences are SQVTM and ANQGSEA. The CDR3 DNA sequence: TGCAGCGTTGAGGATATGGCCCCGGGTAGCGGGGTATATACGCAGTATTTT. Encoded protein: CSVEDMAPGSGVYTQYF.

The chain uses TRBV5-1 and TRBJ2-1; 7 bases align to TRBD2. This CDR3 spans 16 amino acids. V lost 4 bases and J lost 3; bases outside the gene matches: 10. The germline gives CDR1 SGHRS, CDR2 YFSETQ. CDR3 sequence (DNA): TGCGCCAGCAGCCCCCGGGGGGTAGCGGACTACAATGAGCAGTTCTTC. Its protein is CASSPRGVADYNEQFF.

The chain is built from TRBV7-3 and TRBJ2-7, with D perhaps matching TRBD2 (7 bases). From germline, CDR1 is SGHTA and CDR2 FQGTGA. CDR3 size: 13 residues. The ends were cut back, 4 bases at V and 9 bases at J, with 16 bases in the middle. In nucleotides, the CDR3 is TGTGCCAGCAGCTCATCTAGCGGAGGGGGGCAGTACTTC. This gives the protein CASSSSSGGGQYF.

The chain carries TRBV10-1 and TRBJ2-7, with a possible D match to TRBD2 (5 bases). Trimming shortened V by 7 bases and J by 0 bases, and 19 bases separated the two germline ends. The CDR3 contains 16 residues. From germline, CDR1 is WNHNN and CDR2 SYGVQD (reference sequence). The chain's CDR3 is CASTLPPGVVSYEQYF. Here the CDR3 DNA reads TGCGCCAGCACCCTTCCCCCCGGGGTGGTCTCCTACGAGCAGTACTTC.

V and J are TRBV21-1 and TRBJ1-2; TRBD1 reflects the table's D call only, with no check against the DNA. TRBV21-1 is listed as a pseudogene. This CDR3 comprises 14 residues. CDR3 residues: CASSKGGGNYGYTF. The CDR3, as DNA: TGTGCCAGCAGCAAAGGGGGCGGTAACTATGGCTACACCTTC.

This sequence joins TRBV7-7 and TRBJ2-1; TRBD2 aligns across 9 bases. The CDR3 runs to 15 residues. In germline, CDR1 is SSHAT, CDR2 FNYEAQ (reference sequence). The J segment lost 5 bases and the V segment lost 5 bases, leaving 7 bases of the junction unmatched. CDR3 nucleotide sequence: TGTGCCAGCAGCCCCCAGGGCGGGAGGGACAATGAGCAGTTCTTC. Its translation: CASSPQGGRDNEQFF.

The V gene is TRBV7-2, the J gene TRBJ2-3; TRBD2 matches at 10 bases. J was trimmed by 1 base and V by 4 bases; bases with no gene match: 5. The CDR3 has 16 residues. Germline-derived CDR1 and CDR2 are SGHTA and FQGNSA. CDR3: CASSSLAGVGTDTQYF. Here the CDR3 DNA reads TGTGCCAGCAGCTCCCTAGCGGGAGTGGGCACAGATACGCAGTATTTT.

The rearrangement uses TRBV15 and TRBJ1-4; 9 positions match TRBD1. The CDR3 extends over 15 amino acids. CDR1 LNHNV and CDR2 YYDKDF come from the germline V gene (reference sequence). Trimming removed 0 bases from V and 8 bases from J; junction bases left unmatched: 4. This CDR3 is CATSRETGGREKLFF. CDR3 DNA: TGTGCCACCAGCAGAGAGACAGGGGGGCGGGAAAAACTGTTTTTT.